This passage covers 8 T cell receptor beta chains from one sample sequenced in a study of blood T cell repertoires in COVID-19. Clones were sequenced by immunoSEQ multiplex PCR, and TCRdb holds only the in-frame ones, with some missing. The table shows 150,000 to 180,000 clones, with 83% occurring only once. The sequencing input was peripheral blood. The receptors shown here come from a woman aged 55-69 years with COVID-19, enrolled during active disease.

V is TRBV4-2 and J is TRBJ2-7, with D possibly matching TRBD2 (6 bases). V lost 3 bases, J lost 5 bases, and 14 bases lay in between. Germline V gene sequence: CDR1 LGHNA, CDR2 YNFKEQ. The CDR3 runs 14 residues. The CDR3 sequence is CASSQILAGNEQYF. CDR3 sequence (DNA): TGTGCCAGCAGCCAGATACTAGCTGGAAACGAGCAGTACTTC.

This rearrangement joins TRBV3-1 (or the pseudogene TRBV3-2) to TRBJ1-6; the D gene is possibly TRBD1 (6 bases). The CDR3 totals 14 residues. Germline assignment: CDR1 LGHDT and CDR2 YNNKEL (reference sequence). The V gene lost 4 bases and the J gene lost 9 bases, with 13 bases spanning the gap. The CDR3: CASSPRDTLSPLHF. In nucleotides, the CDR3 is TGTGCCAGCAGCCCCCGGGACACTCTTTCACCCCTCCACTTT.

About this clone: The sample holds other DNA sequences that translate to the same CDR3. The genes are TRBV10-3 and TRBJ1-1; D might be TRBD1 (5 bases). Germline CDR1 reads ENHRY; CDR2 reads SYGVKD. The CDR3 runs to 13 residues. V was cut by 7 bases and J by 1 base, with 10 bases left in between. DNA for the CDR3: TGTGCCATCAACCAGGGCCCGAACACTGAAGCTTTCTTT. Its translation is CAINQGPNTEAFF.

The V call is TRBV28, the J call TRBJ1-1, with D perhaps TRBD1 (5 bases). The germline V gene has CDR1 MDHEN and CDR2 SYDVKM. Deletions cut 3 bases from V and 3 bases from J, with 17 bases between. The CDR3 consists of 16 residues. The CDR3 DNA follows: TGTGCCAGCAGTTTTTGGGGGGTCAGCCGTCACACTGAAGCTTTCTTT. Encoded protein: CASSFWGVSRHTEAFF.

The chain combines TRBV7-3 with TRBJ1-2; tentatively, D is TRBD1 (5 bases). The CDR3 has 15 amino acids. The V end was cut by 5 bases, the J end by 1 base, with 14 bases between. The germline CDR1 and CDR2 sequences are SGHTA and FQGTGA. This CDR3 is CASSPRVDSNYGYTF. The CDR3 DNA follows: TGTGCCAGCAGCCCTAGGGTTGACAGTAACTATGGCTACACCTTC.

The chain combines TRBV4-1 with TRBJ2-3; D unresolved. The CDR3 is 14 amino acids. Germline CDR1 reads MGHRA; CDR2 reads YSYEKL. Trimming took 3 bases from V and 7 from J, leaving 14 bases between them. The CDR3: CASSHPGSINTQYF. The CDR3 DNA reads TGCGCCAGCAGCCATCCCGGGTCGATCAATACGCAGTATTTT.

This chain uses TRBV10-3 with TRBJ1-5; 8 positions match TRBD1. Trimming at V came to 0 bases and at J to 2 bases, leaving 0 bases not matched to a gene. The germline V gene encodes CDR1 ENHRY and CDR2 SYGVKD. The CDR3 extends over 15 amino acids. The CDR3 DNA is TGTGCCATCAGTGAGTCGGGACAGGGCAATCAGCCCCAGCATTTT. It codes for CAISESGQGNQPQHF.

The chain links TRBV19 to TRBJ1-5; unclear D gene. V lost 3 bases, J lost 0 bases, and 9 bases lay in between. The CDR3 consists of 15 residues. Germline V gene lookup returns CDR1 LNHDA and CDR2 SQIVND (reference sequence). CDR3 protein: CASSMILSSNQPQHF. For the CDR3, the DNA is TGTGCCAGTAGTATGATATTGAGTAGCAATCAGCCCCAGCATTTT. Full variable domain (remainder filled in from reference TRBV19 and TRBJ1-5): DGGITQSPKYLFRKEGQNVTLSCEQNLNHDAMYWYRQDPGQGLRLIYYSQIVNDFQKGDIAEGYSVSREKKESFPLTVTSAQKNPTAFYLCASSMILSSNQPQHFGDGTRLSIL.